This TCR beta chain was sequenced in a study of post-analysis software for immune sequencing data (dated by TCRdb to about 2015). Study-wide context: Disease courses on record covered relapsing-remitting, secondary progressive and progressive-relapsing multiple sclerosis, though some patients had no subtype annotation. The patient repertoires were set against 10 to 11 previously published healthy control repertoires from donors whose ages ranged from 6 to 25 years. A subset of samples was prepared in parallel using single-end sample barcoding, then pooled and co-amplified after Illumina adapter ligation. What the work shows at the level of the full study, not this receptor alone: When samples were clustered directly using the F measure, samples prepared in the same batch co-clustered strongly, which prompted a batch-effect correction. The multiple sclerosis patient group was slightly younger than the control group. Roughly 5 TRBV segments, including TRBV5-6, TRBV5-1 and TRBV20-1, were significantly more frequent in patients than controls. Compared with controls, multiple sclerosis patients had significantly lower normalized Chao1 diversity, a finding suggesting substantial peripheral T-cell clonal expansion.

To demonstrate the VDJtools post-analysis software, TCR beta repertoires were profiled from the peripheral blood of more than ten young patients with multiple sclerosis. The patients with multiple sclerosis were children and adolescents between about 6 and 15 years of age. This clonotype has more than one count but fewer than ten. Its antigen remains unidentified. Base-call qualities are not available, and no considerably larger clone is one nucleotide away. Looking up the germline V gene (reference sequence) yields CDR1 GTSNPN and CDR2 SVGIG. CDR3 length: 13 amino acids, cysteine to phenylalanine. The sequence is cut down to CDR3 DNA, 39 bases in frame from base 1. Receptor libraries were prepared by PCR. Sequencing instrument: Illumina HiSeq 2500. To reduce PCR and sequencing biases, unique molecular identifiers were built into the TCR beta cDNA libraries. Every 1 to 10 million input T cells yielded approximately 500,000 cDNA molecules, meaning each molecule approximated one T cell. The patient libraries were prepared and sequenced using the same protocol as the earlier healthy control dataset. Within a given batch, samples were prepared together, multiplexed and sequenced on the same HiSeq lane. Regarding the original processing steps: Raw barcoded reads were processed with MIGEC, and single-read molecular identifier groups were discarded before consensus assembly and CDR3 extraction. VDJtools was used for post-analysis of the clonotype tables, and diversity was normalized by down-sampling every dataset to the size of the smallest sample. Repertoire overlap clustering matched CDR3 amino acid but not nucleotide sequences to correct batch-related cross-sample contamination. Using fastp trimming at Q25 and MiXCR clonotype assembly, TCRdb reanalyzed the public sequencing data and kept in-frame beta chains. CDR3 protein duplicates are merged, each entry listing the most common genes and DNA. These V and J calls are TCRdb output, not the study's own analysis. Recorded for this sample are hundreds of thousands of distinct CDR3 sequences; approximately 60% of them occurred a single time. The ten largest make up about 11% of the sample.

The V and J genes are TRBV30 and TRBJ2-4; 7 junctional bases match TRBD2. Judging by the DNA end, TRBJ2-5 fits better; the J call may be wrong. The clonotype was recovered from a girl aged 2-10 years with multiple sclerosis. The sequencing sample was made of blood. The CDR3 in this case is CAFGGGGEETQYF. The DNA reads TGTGCCTTTGGGGGGGGTGGCGAAGAGACCCAGTACTTC.